The next 3 T cell receptor beta chains were all read from a single sample in a study of blood T cell repertoires in COVID-19. Using immunoSEQ multiplex PCR, the repertoire was profiled, and TCRdb retains in-frame clones only, with some absent. In the table there are more than 95,000 clones, approximately 91% of which are singletons. Sequenced input: peripheral blood. Receptors originate from a human donor in a cohort sampled during active COVID-19.

The genes are TRBV7-3 and TRBJ2-5; 7 bases are shared with TRBD2. The germline gives CDR1 SGHTA, CDR2 FQGTGA. The V segment lost 5 bases and the J segment 5 bases; nucleotides outside the gene matches: 8. This CDR3 has 14 amino acids. The DNA of the CDR3 is TGTGCCAGCAGCCAAATGGGAGGGGTGGAGACCCAGTACTTC. Translating it yields CASSQMGGVETQYF. Supplemented by reference TRBV7-3 and TRBJ2-5, the full variable domain reads GAGVSQTPSNKVTEKGKYVELRCDPISGHTALYWYRQSLGQGPEFLIYFQGTGAADDSGLPNDRFFAVRPEGSVSTLKIQRTERGDSAVYLCASSQMGGVETQYFGPGTRLLVL.

The chain couples TRBV2 to TRBJ2-1, with D unresolved. CDR3 size: 14 residues. The germline V gene encodes CDR1 SNHLY and CDR2 FYNNEI. V was pared by 7 bases and J by 0 bases, with 10 bases between. CDR3 DNA sequence: TGTGCCAGCATCAAAGCGAGCTCCTACAATGAGCAGTTCTTC. This encodes CASIKASSYNEQFF.

The chain couples TRBV2 to TRBJ1-1; tentatively, D is TRBD1 (6 bases). From germline, CDR1 is SNHLY and CDR2 FYNNEI. This CDR3 has 11 residues. V was cut by 6 bases and J by 10 bases, with 12 bases left in between. CDR3 DNA sequence: TGTGCCAGCAGCGATAGGGGGGGAGCTTTCTTT. The encoded protein is CASSDRGGAFF.